A single sample is the source of the 22 T cell receptor beta chains below, sequenced in a study of monozygotic twins with inflammatory bowel disease. TCRdb reprocessed the 5' RACE reads, keeping one entry per CDR3 protein, no DNA. Its table lists roughly 90,000 distinct CDR3 sequences. Material for sequencing was blood. The receptors originated from a human donor with ulcerative colitis or Crohn's disease, or a healthy co-twin of an affected twin (not recorded which).

The rearrangement uses TRBV5-1 and TRBJ2-5. The CDR3 covers 16 residues. CDR1 SGHRS and CDR2 YFSETQ come from the germline V gene. The CDR3 loop reads CASSLGGTSTPETQYF.

The chain has TRBV5-6 and TRBJ1-5. CDR3 size: 17 residues. CDR1 SGHDT and CDR2 YYEEEE come from the germline V gene. CDR3 loop: CASSKSGFDVGNQPQHF. The whole variable domain, filled in from reference TRBV5-6 and TRBJ1-5, reads DAGVTQSPTHLIKTRGQQVTLRCSPKSGHDTVSWYQQALGQGPQFIFQYYEEEERQRGNFPDRFSGHQFPNYSSELNVNALLLGDSALYLCASSKSGFDVGNQPQHFGDGTRLSIL.

The chain couples TRBV2 to TRBJ1-1; absent DNA, TCRdb's TRBD1 call cannot be checked. This CDR3 is 15 amino acids long. Germline V gives CDR1 SNHLY, CDR2 FYNNEI. CDR3 sequence reads: CASLTNSGGRAEAFF. Complete variable domain (other parts from reference TRBV2 and TRBJ1-1): EPEVTQTPSHQVTQMGQEVILRCVPISNHLYFYWYRQILGQKVEFLVSFYNNEISEKSEIFDDQFSVERPDGSNFTLKIRSTKLEDSAMYFCASLTNSGGRAEAFFGQGTRLTVV.

This sequence joins TRBV5-1 and TRBJ2-1. The CDR3 has 17 amino acids. Germline CDR1 is SGHRS and CDR2 is YFSETQ. The CDR3: CASSLARSGGAYNEQFF.

CDR3 sequence reads: CASRTSGGGIGNEQFF. The V and J genes are TRBV10-2 and TRBJ2-1; lacking DNA, the TRBD2 call made by TCRdb goes unchecked. There are 16 residues in the CDR3. Germline values: CDR1 WSHSY, CDR2 SAAADI.

The chain uses TRBV5-1 and TRBJ1-2; TCRdb returns TRBD1, unconfirmable since there is no DNA. The CDR3 is 12 amino acids. From germline, CDR1 is SGHRS and CDR2 YFSETQ. CDR3: CASSSGVYGYTF.

CDR3 protein: CASSLEGTVVHEQFF. This chain connects TRBV5-1 to TRBJ2-1; the TRBD1 assignment by TCRdb is unverifiable without DNA. Germline assignment: CDR1 SGHRS and CDR2 YFSETQ. The CDR3 has 15 amino acids.

The chain uses TRBV15 and TRBJ2-7. Per germline, CDR1 LNHNV and CDR2 YYDKDF (reference sequence). CDR3 length: 12 residues. CDR3 region: CATGTETYEQYF.

This chain connects TRBV11-2 to TRBJ2-1. Germline CDR1 SGHAT, CDR2 FQNNGV. The CDR3 consists of 15 residues. CDR3 protein: CASSLVTPTYNEQFF.

The V and J genes are TRBV5-1 and TRBJ1-2. The CDR3 contains 14 residues. In germline, CDR1 is SGHRS, CDR2 YFSETQ. CDR3 sequence reads: CASSWDRTNYGYTF.

The chain carries TRBV6-1 and TRBJ2-5; TCRdb returns TRBD2, unconfirmable since there is no DNA. The CDR3 has 16 amino acids. The germline V gene encodes CDR1 MNHNS and CDR2 SASEGT. This CDR3 is CASESLRWGAQETQYF.

The chain joins TRBV7-2 to TRBJ2-2. The CDR3 is made up of 16 amino acids. The germline V gene has CDR1 SGHTA and CDR2 FQGNSA. The CDR3 region is CASSLARIANTGELFF.

The V and J genes are TRBV20-1 and TRBJ1-4. Germline CDR1 and CDR2: DFQATT and SNEGSKA (reference sequence). The CDR3 is 12 residues long. CDR3: CSARDSWEKLFF.

The chain couples TRBV9 to TRBJ2-7; absent DNA, TCRdb's TRBD2 call cannot be checked. Looked up from germline, CDR1 is SGDLS and CDR2 is YYNGEE. This CDR3 has 15 residues. This chain's CDR3 is CASSPGGQGRDEQYF.

The J gene is TRBJ2-3, the V gene TRBV5-1; the D call of TRBD1 rests on TCRdb alone, since no DNA is present to check it. CDR1 SGHRS and CDR2 YFSETQ come from the germline V gene. This CDR3 has 15 residues. The CDR3 protein is CASSLGGAFTDTQYF.

The V call is TRBV5-1, the J call TRBJ1-1; TCRdb indicates TRBD1, and absent DNA this call remains unverified. The CDR3 covers 14 residues. CDR1 and CDR2 (germline): SGHRS, YFSETQ. The CDR3 sequence is CASSLGQKNTEAFF.

The J gene is TRBJ2-1, the V gene TRBV3-1; TCRdb indicates TRBD2, and absent DNA this call remains unverified. Germline CDR1 and CDR2: LGHDT and YNNKEL (reference sequence). The CDR3 runs 16 residues. The CDR3 loop reads CASSQRGDGGYNEQFF.

The chain has TRBV18 and TRBJ1-4; TCRdb outputs TRBD1, but without DNA this stays unchecked. The CDR3 covers 16 residues. Germline lookup yields CDR1 KGHSH and CDR2 LQKENI. CDR3 in amino acids: CASSPQTPGQGQKLFF.

The gene calls are TRBV11-2 and TRBJ1-1; the TCRdb call, TRBD1, lacks DNA for checking. The CDR3 has 14 amino acids. Germline lookup yields CDR1 SGHAT and CDR2 FQNNGV. CDR3: CASSLAAGQLEAFF.

The chain has TRBV20-1 and TRBJ2-1; TCRdb proposes TRBD2, but this gene call is untestable without DNA. Germline V CDR1 and CDR2: DFQATT, SNEGSKA (reference sequence). The CDR3 sequence is 15 residues long. The CDR3 sequence is CSATPGLAKYNEQFF.

The chain couples TRBV7-6 to TRBJ1-1; TCRdb names TRBD1, which stays unverified in the absence of DNA. The CDR3 covers 15 residues. Germline values: CDR1 SGHVS, CDR2 FNYEAQ. CDR3 amino acids: CASSLLAGGGTEAFF. Complete variable domain (other parts from reference TRBV7-6 and TRBJ1-1): GAGVSQSPRYKVTKRGQDVALRCDPISGHVSLYWYRQALGQGPEFLTYFNYEAQQDKSGLPNDRFSAERPEGSISTLTIQRTEQRDSAMYRCASSLLAGGGTEAFFGQGTRLTVV.

V and J are TRBV9 and TRBJ2-3; TCRdb's assignment of TRBD1 cannot be checked, as there is no DNA. CDR1 and CDR2 (germline): SGDLS, YYNGEE. The CDR3 runs to 14 residues. CDR3 residues: CASSTDRERDTQYF.